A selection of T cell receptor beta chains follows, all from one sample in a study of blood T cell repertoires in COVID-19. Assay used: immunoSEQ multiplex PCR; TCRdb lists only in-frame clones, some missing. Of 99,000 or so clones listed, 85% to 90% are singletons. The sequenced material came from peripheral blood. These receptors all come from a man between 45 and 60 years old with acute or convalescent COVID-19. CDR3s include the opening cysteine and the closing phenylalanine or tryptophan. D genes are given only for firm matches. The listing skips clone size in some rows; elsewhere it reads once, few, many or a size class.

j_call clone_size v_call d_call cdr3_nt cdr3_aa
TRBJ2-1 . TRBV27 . TGTGCCAGCAGTTATGCGGACTCCTACAATGAGCAGTTCTTC CASSYADSYNEQFF
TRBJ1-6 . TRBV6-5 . TGTGCCAGCAGTTACACGCCGGGACTGATTAATTCACCCCTCCACTTT CASSYTPGLINSPLHF
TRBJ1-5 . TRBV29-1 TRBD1 TGCAGCGTCGTTAGCGGGACAGGGAATCAGCCCCAGCATTTT CSVVSGTGNQPQHF
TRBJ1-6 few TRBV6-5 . TGTGCCAGCGTGATACGGGCAGGGCCAGGGCCCCTCCACTTT CASVIRAGPGPLHF
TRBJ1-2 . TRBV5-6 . TGTGCCAGCAGCTCCATAGGGGGAGACACCTTC CASSSIGGDTF
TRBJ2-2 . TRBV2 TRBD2 TGTGCCAGCAGTGTTGGGACTAGCGGCGGGGAGCTGTTTTTT CASSVGTSGGELFF
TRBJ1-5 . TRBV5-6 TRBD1 TGTGCCAGCAGCCTAGGACAGGGATATCAGCCCCAGCATTTT CASSLGQGYQPQHF
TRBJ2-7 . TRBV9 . TGTGCCAGCAGCGTAGAGGTGGGGCTTTACGAGCAGTACTTC CASSVEVGLYEQYF
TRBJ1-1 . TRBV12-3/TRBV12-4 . TGTGCCAGCAGTTCTCCTGGGGCCGCTGAAGCTTTCTTT CASSSPGAAEAFF
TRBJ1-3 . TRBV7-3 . TGTGCCAGCAGTTCAGGAAGCTCTGGAAACACCATATATTTT CASSSGSSGNTIYF
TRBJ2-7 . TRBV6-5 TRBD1 TGTGCCAGCAGTAGCTGGGACAGGGGGCGGGACGAGCAGTACTTC CASSSWDRGRDEQYF
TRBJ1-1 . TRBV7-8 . TGTGCCAGCAGCTTAGTGCAAGTAACAGGTGAAGCTTTCTTT CASSLVQVTGEAFF
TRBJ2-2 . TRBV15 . TGTGCCACCAGCGCCTCCGGGACGAACACCGGGGAGCTGTTTTTT CATSASGTNTGELFF
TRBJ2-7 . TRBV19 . TGTGCCAGTAGTATCCCTGACAAACACTACGAGCAGTACTTC CASSIPDKHYEQYF
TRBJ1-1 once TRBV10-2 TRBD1 TGCGCCAGCAGTCCGACAAACAGGGGGAAGCGTGAAGCTTTCTTT CASSPTNRGKREAFF
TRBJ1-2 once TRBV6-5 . TGTGCCAGCAGTTACTCCCTAGAAGGGAGTTATGGCTACACCTTC CASSYSLEGSYGYTF
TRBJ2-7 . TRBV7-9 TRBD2 TGTGCCAGCAGCTTACTGCGGGGGGCACTCTACGAGCAGTACTTC CASSLLRGALYEQYF
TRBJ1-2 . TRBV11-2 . TGTGCCAGCAGCTTACATGCACGGGGCTATGGCTACACCTTC CASSLHARGYGYTF
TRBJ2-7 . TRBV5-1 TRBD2 TGCGCCAGCAGCCCTAGCGGGGGAGCCTCCTACGAGCAGTACTTC CASSPSGGASYEQYF
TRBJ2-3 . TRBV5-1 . TGCGCCAGCAGCTCCAAGTACGGTCGTACAGATACGCAGTATTTT CASSSKYGRTDTQYF
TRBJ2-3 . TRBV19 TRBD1 TGTGCCAGTAGTCCTCGGACGAGGGGGCCAGGTACGCAGTATTTT CASSPRTRGPGTQYF
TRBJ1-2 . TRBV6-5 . TGTGCCAGCCTCCCTAGGGGCGCGTCTTGGGGCTACACCTTC CASLPRGASWGYTF
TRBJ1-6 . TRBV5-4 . TGTGCCAGCAGCGTGGACAGAATTAATTCACCCCTCCACTTT CASSVDRINSPLHF
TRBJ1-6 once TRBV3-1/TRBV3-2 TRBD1 TGTGCCAGCAGCCGGTCGACAGGGCGTACTTCACCCCTCCACTTT CASSRSTGRTSPLHF
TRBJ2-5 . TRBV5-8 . TGTGCCAGCAGCTTGGCTCTCGGGGGTCAAGAGACCCAGTACTTC CASSLALGGQETQYF
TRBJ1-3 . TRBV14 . TGTGCCAGCAGCCAAGACAGGGGAAACACCATATATTTT CASSQDRGNTIYF
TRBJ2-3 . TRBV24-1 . TGTGCCACCAGCTTCGCCGGGGGAGATACGCAGTATTTT CATSFAGGDTQYF
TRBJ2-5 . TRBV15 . TGTGCCACCAGCAGAGGCGCAGGCATCGGTACATTACAAGAGACCCAGTACTTC CATSRGAGIGTLQETQYF
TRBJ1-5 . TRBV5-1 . TGCGCCAGCAGACAGGGTTTGGGCAATCAGCCCCAGCATTTT CASRQGLGNQPQHF
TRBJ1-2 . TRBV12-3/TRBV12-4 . TGTGCCAGCAGTTTAAGAGGTGGCTACACCTTC CASSLRGGYTF
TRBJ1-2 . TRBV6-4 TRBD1 TGTGCCAGCAGTAAGGGGACAGGGAACTATGGCTACACCTTC CASSKGTGNYGYTF
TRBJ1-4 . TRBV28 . TGTGTCAGCAGATCCGGTCCGGGATGGGAAAAACTGTTTTTT CVSRSGPGWEKLFF
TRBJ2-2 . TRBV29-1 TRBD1 TGCAGCGTTGGAGTTGGGACAGGGAACACCGGGGAGCTGTTTTTT CSVGVGTGNTGELFF
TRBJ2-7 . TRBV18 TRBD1 TGTGCCAGCTCACCAACTGCACCGGGACAGGGGGCGCGGGAGCAGTACTTC CASSPTAPGQGAREQYF
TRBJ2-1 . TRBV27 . TGTGCCAGCAGTTTAGCAGGAACCCACAATGAGCAGTTCTTC CASSLAGTHNEQFF
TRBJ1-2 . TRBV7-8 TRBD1 TGTGCCAGCAGCTTAGCCCGGACAGGGAGTGATGGGACTTATGGCTACACCTTC CASSLARTGSDGTYGYTF
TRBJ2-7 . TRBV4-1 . TGCGCCAGCAGCGCCCGGAGGACCTACGAGCAGTACTTC CASSARRTYEQYF
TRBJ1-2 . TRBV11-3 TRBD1 TGTGCCAGCAGCTTAGATTTTGGACAGGGAAACGATGGCTACACCTTC CASSLDFGQGNDGYTF
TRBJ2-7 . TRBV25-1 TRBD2 TGTGCCAGCAGATTAGCGGGAGGATCCTACGAGCAGTACTTC CASRLAGGSYEQYF
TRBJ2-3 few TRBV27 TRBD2 TGTGCCAGCAGGGGGATTAGCGGGAGCCCCGCAGATACGCAGTATTTT CASRGISGSPADTQYF
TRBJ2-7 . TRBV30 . TGTGCCTGTAGGCCCCCGACAGGGACTTGGTACGAGCAGTACTTC CACRPPTGTWYEQYF
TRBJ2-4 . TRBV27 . TGTGCCAGCAGTTTGAGTTTTCCAGCCAAAAACATTCAGTACTTC CASSLSFPAKNIQYF
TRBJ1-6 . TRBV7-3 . TGTGCCAGCAGCTTAGGGGGCGCGGGGGGTTCACCCCTCCACTTT CASSLGGAGGSPLHF
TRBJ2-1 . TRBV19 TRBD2 TGTGCCACCCAGCGGGGGGGCCTTAATGAGCAGTTCTTC CATQRGGLNEQFF
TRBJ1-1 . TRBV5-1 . TGCGCCAGCAGCCGCCAGACAGATTCAGGCACTGAAGCTTTCTTT CASSRQTDSGTEAFF
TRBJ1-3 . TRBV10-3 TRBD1 TGTGCCATCAGTGAGTGGACAGGGTCTGGAAACACCATATATTTT CAISEWTGSGNTIYF
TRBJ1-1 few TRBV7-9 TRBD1 TGTGCCAGCAGCCCTGGGACAGTCGCTTTCTTT CASSPGTVAFF
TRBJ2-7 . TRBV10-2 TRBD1 TGCGCCAGTAGCCGGGACAGGGACCACGAGCAGTACTTC CASSRDRDHEQYF
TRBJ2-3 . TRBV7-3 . TGTGCCAGCAGCTTATTCGGGGAAAGCACAGATACGCAGTATTTT CASSLFGESTDTQYF
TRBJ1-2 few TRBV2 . TGTGCCAGCAGTGTCGGGGATGGCTACACCTTC CASSVGDGYTF
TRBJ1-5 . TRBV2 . TGTGCCAGCAGTGATTCACTTCGGGGAAATCAGCCCCAGCATTTT CASSDSLRGNQPQHF
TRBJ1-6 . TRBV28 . TGTGCCAGCAGTTTAGGACAGATCGATTCACCCCTCCACTTT CASSLGQIDSPLHF
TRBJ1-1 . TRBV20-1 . TGCAGTGCTCGGCCGGGAGCTGAAGCTTTCTTT CSARPGAEAFF
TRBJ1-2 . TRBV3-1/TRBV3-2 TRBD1 TGTGCCAGCAGCCAAGCCGGACAGGGAGGACGAGGCTACACCTTC CASSQAGQGGRGYTF
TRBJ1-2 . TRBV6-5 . TGTGCCAGCAGTTACGTGGGCCTCGCGGGCTACACCTTC CASSYVGLAGYTF
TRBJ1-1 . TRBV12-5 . TGTGCTAGTGGTTTGTTGGCAGTTGAGAACACTGAAGCTTTCTTT CASGLLAVENTEAFF
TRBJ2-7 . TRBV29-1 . TGCAGCGTTGAAGATCAGGGCAAGGACAGAACTTACGAGCAGTACTTC CSVEDQGKDRTYEQYF